The 27 T cell receptor beta chains listed next were all sequenced from one sample in a study of cytomegalovirus exposure and HLA in healthy donors. In the PCR, 60 Vbeta and 13 Jbeta primers were used. The repertoire was sequenced with immunoSEQ multiplex PCR; TCRdb's copy has only in-frame clones and lacks some. The sample consists of roughly 50,000 clones, less than 85% of them appearing once. Sequenced input: PBMCs. The receptors shown here come from a woman between 18 and 29 years old in good health and CMV-seronegative.

The chain recombines TRBV5-5 with TRBJ1-6, with TRBD1 matching 9 bases. The CDR3 loop spans 16 amino acids. V shed 2 bases, J shed 7 bases, and the junction held 7 bases outside the gene matches. CDR1 SGHKS and CDR2 YYEKEE come from the germline V gene (reference sequence). The CDR3 region has the DNA TGTGCCAGCAGCTTACAAGTGACAGGGGGGAATTCACCCCTCCACTTT. Translated, it gives CASSLQVTGGNSPLHF.

This chain connects TRBV6-4 to TRBJ2-3, with a tentative D call TRBD2 (5 bases). With 0 bases removed from V and 2 bases from J, the gap between germline ends came to 9 bases. CDR3 size: 15 residues. Germline lookup yields CDR1 MRHNA and CDR2 SNTAGT. For the CDR3, the DNA is TGTGCCAGCAGTGACTCTCGCGGGTCCACAGATACGCAGTATTTT. The encoded protein is CASSDSRGSTDTQYF.

This clone was observed a few times. The rearrangement links TRBV12-5 to TRBJ2-3, with TRBD1 matching over 10 bases. Losses at the gene ends were 0 bases for V and 1 base for J; bases not matched to a gene: 4. The CDR3 covers 17 residues. Per germline, CDR1 LGHNT and CDR2 FRNRAP. The DNA of the CDR3 is TGTGCTAGTGGTTTGGTCTCCGGGACAGGGGGCACAGATACGCAGTATTTT. Its translation: CASGLVSGTGGTDTQYF.

The chain couples TRBV5-1 to TRBJ1-6; D uncertain. Germline V gives CDR1 SGHRS, CDR2 YFSETQ. The V gene lost 3 bases and the J gene lost 8 bases, with 6 bases spanning the gap. The length of the CDR3 is 12 residues. CDR3 in amino acids: CASSSRDSPLHF. CDR3 coding DNA: TGCGCCAGCAGCTCCCGGGATTCACCCCTCCACTTT. Together with reference TRBV5-1 and TRBJ1-6, the CDR3 gives the full variable domain: KAGVTQTPRYLIKTRGQQVTLSCSPISGHRSVSWYQQTPGQGLQFLFEYFSETQRNKGNFPGRFSGRQFSNSRSEMNVSTLELGDSALYLCASSSRDSPLHFGNGTRLTVT.

In this sample, this clone turned up once. The CDR3 here is CASSPRVPTGELFF. CDR3 DNA: TGTGCCAGCAGCCCCAGGGTGCCCACCGGGGAGCTGTTTTTT. V is TRBV7-6 and J is TRBJ2-2; TRBD1 is a possible D gene (5 bases). Germline V gene lookup returns CDR1 SGHVS and CDR2 FNYEAQ. CDR3 length equals 14 residues. Trimming took off 5 bases at V and 4 bases at J, with 11 bases between the two ends. Based on the CDR3 plus reference TRBV7-6 and TRBJ2-2, the full variable domain is GAGVSQSPRYKVTKRGQDVALRCDPISGHVSLYWYRQALGQGPEFLTYFNYEAQQDKSGLPNDRFSAERPEGSISTLTIQRTEQRDSAMYRCASSPRVPTGELFFGEGSRLTVL.

The V gene is TRBV5-4, the J gene TRBJ2-5; 8 positions match TRBD1. The CDR3 is 17 amino acids. Trimming cost V 0 bases and J 4 bases; bases outside gene matches: 11. CDR1 is SGHNT, CDR2 YYREEE, per germline (reference sequence). The CDR3 sequence: CASSLGARQGMGETQYF. The CDR3 DNA is TGTGCCAGCAGCTTGGGGGCCAGACAGGGGATGGGAGAGACCCAGTACTTC.

J is TRBJ1-1 and V is TRBV6-1, with D possibly TRBD1 on 6 matching bases. Germline V gene sequence: CDR1 MNHNS, CDR2 SASEGT. The CDR3 has 14 amino acids. Trimming shortened V by 4 bases and J by 11 bases, and 20 bases separated the two germline ends. Written as DNA, the CDR3 is TGTGCCAGCAGTGGGGTAGGGACACATCGAGGGGCTTTCTTT. Translating gives CASSGVGTHRGAFF.

This clone was seen once. V and J are TRBV11-3 and TRBJ2-1, with D possibly TRBD2 on 5 matching bases. The germline gives CDR1 SGHNT, CDR2 YENEEA. The CDR3 spans 13 residues. V lost 3 bases, J lost 8 bases, and 11 bases lay in between. The CDR3 loop is CASSFRGSDEQFF. CDR3 bases: TGTGCCAGCAGCTTTCGTGGGAGTGATGAGCAGTTCTTC.

The chain joins TRBV5-1 to TRBJ2-7; D might be TRBD1 (6 bases). The germline V gene has CDR1 SGHRS and CDR2 YFSETQ. This CDR3 spans 15 amino acids. The V gene lost 4 bases and the J gene lost 2 bases, with 16 bases spanning the gap. The CDR3 nucleotides read TGCGCCAGCAGCCTCGGACAGACCACGACCTACGAGCAGTACTTC. Its protein is CASSLGQTTTYEQYF.

The V gene is TRBV7-9, the J gene TRBJ2-5; possibly TRBD2 for D (5 bases). Germline values: CDR1 SEHNR, CDR2 FQNEAQ (reference sequence). The CDR3 loop spans 14 amino acids. V was trimmed by 4 bases and J by 5 bases, leaving 14 bases between them. CDR3 residues: CASSSPYGEETQYF. The CDR3, as DNA: TGTGCCAGCAGCTCCCCATACGGGGAGGAGACCCAGTACTTC.

V usage is TRBV28 and J usage is TRBJ2-3; D uncertain. CDR1 and CDR2 from the germline V gene are MDHEN and SYDVKM. The CDR3 has 14 residues. V was shortened by 6 bases and J by 0 bases, with 10 bases between the two germline ends. In nucleotides, the CDR3 is TGTGCCAGCAGAGCCGGGTACAGCACAGATACGCAGTATTTT. It translates to CASRAGYSTDTQYF. Filled out from reference TRBV28 and TRBJ2-3, the complete variable domain reads DVKVTQSSRYLVKRTGEKVFLECVQDMDHENMFWYRQDPGLGLRLIYFSYDVKMKEKGDIPEGYSVSREKKERFSLILESASTNQTSMYLCASRAGYSTDTQYFGPGTRLTVL.

The V call is TRBV18, the J call TRBJ2-1, with 7 nucleotides matching TRBD2. Germline lookup yields CDR1 KGHSH and CDR2 LQKENI. This CDR3 region has 13 residues. The ends lost 3 bases at V and 8 bases at J; junction bases unmatched: 4. The CDR3 region is CASSPSRGDEQFF. CDR3 sequence (DNA): TGTGCCAGCTCACCCTCTCGGGGGGATGAGCAGTTCTTC.

The rearrangement links TRBV19 to TRBJ2-1, with TRBD2 matching 8 bases. CDR3 length: 16 amino acids. With 8 bases clipped from V and 4 bases from J, the junction kept 13 bases outside the gene matches. CDR1 is LNHDA and CDR2 is SQIVND in the germline V gene (reference sequence). CDR3 amino acids: CASETTAGAEYNEQFF. The CDR3 DNA is TGTGCCAGTGAGACGACAGCGGGAGCGGAATACAATGAGCAGTTCTTC.

CDR3 in amino acids: CASSRAQPGGRTGELFF. The DNA of the CDR3 is TGTGCCAGCAGTAGGGCTCAACCGGGAGGGCGGACCGGGGAGCTGTTTTTT. The chain joins TRBV28 to TRBJ2-2; 8 bases match TRBD2. Germline trimming cut 5 bases from V and 5 bases from J; bases unmatched to any gene: 13. Germline V gives CDR1 MDHEN, CDR2 SYDVKM. The CDR3 sequence is 17 residues long.

The chain combines TRBV27 with TRBJ2-3, with 8 bases aligning to TRBD2. The CDR3 loop spans 15 amino acids. Germline CDR1 reads MNHEY; CDR2 reads SMNVEV (reference sequence). Unmatched junction bases numbered 9, after V lost 6 bases and J lost 4 bases. In DNA form, the CDR3 reads TGTGCCAGCAGCCTCGGGATAGCGGGACCAGATACGCAGTATTTT. It yields the protein CASSLGIAGPDTQYF.

V and J are TRBV5-4 and TRBJ2-1; 9 nucleotides match TRBD1. This CDR3 spans 15 amino acids. Germline-derived CDR1 and CDR2 are SGHNT and YYREEE (reference sequence). The junction had 7 bases not matched to a gene; V was cut back by 4 bases and J by 5 bases. CDR3 nucleotides: TGTGCCAGCAGCCCCCACAGGGGGCGAAACAATGAGCAGTTCTTC. It codes for CASSPHRGRNNEQFF.

In the case of this clone: At one boundary the junction diverges from the germline segment, which might be a read error. CDR3 loop: CATRGQGASGANGLTF. Here the CDR3 DNA reads TGTGCCACCAGAGGACAGGGGGCTTCGGGGGCCAACGGCCTGACTTTC. The V call is TRBV27, the J call TRBJ2-6; 11 nucleotides align to TRBD1. Germline loops: CDR1 MNHEY, CDR2 SMNVEV (reference sequence). The CDR3 loop spans 16 amino acids.

The chain joins TRBV30 to TRBJ2-5; a weak D match, TRBD1 (6 bases). V was shortened by 1 base and J by 5 bases, with 8 bases between the two germline ends. The CDR3 totals 12 residues. Germline-derived CDR1 and CDR2 are GTSNPN and SVGIG (reference sequence). In DNA, the CDR3 is TGTGCCTGGAGTGAAACAGGGGAGACCCAGTACTTC. Residues: CAWSETGETQYF.

The rearrangement joins TRBV28 to TRBJ2-2; 7 bases are a match to TRBD1. CDR3 size: 16 residues. V trimming: 5 bases; J trimming: 1 base; junction bases outside the gene matches: 7. Germline loops: CDR1 MDHEN, CDR2 SYDVKM. The CDR3 coding sequence is TGTGCCAGCAGTCCGATCAGGACAGGGAACACCGGGGAGCTGTTTTTT. Residues: CASSPIRTGNTGELFF.

This sequence joins TRBV7-6 and TRBJ2-7; 12 bases are shared with TRBD2. The CDR3 sequence is 19 residues long. Germline CDR1 SGHVS, CDR2 FNYEAQ. V lost 2 bases, J lost 7 bases, and 18 bases stayed unmatched. CDR3 sequence: CASSLTAASGRASQREQYF. The CDR3 DNA follows: TGTGCCAGCAGCTTAACGGCGGCTAGCGGGAGGGCCTCCCAACGGGAGCAGTACTTC.

The chain carries TRBV6-4 and TRBJ2-2; TRBD1 might be the D (6 bases). The CDR3 totals 14 residues. Germline CDR1 MRHNA, CDR2 SNTAGT. The V and J ends lost 10 bases and 1 base respectively, with 13 bases between them. The CDR3 coding sequence is TGTGCCACCCGACAGGAATTGAACACCGGGGAGCTGTTTTTT. Amino acid sequence: CATRQELNTGELFF.

The genes are TRBV30 and TRBJ1-4; a possible D gene is TRBD1 (5 bases). The CDR3 is 12 amino acids. Germline CDR1 and CDR2: GTSNPN and SVGIG (reference sequence). Trimming left V 4 bases short and J 4 bases short, with 7 bases between. CDR3 protein: CAWKGINEKLFF. As DNA, the CDR3 is TGTGCCTGGAAGGGGATTAATGAAAAACTGTTTTTT.

CDR3 amino acids: CASSVGPKYPTSGSYNEQFF. The CDR3 bases are TGTGCCAGCAGCGTAGGTCCAAAGTACCCGACTAGCGGGTCCTACAATGAGCAGTTCTTC. The chain carries TRBV9 and TRBJ2-1; 10 nucleotides align to TRBD2. V gave up 0 bases and J gave up 1 base; unmatched junction bases: 13. Germline V gene sequence: CDR1 SGDLS, CDR2 YYNGEE. The CDR3 spans 20 residues.

J is TRBJ2-1 and V is TRBV10-1; TRBD2 might be the D (5 bases). The germline gives CDR1 WNHNN, CDR2 SYGVQD (reference sequence). Trimming took 6 bases from V and 7 from J, leaving 10 bases between them. CDR3 length: 12 amino acids. CDR3 protein: CASSPSGNEQFF. The CDR3 region has the DNA TGCGCCAGCAGCCCCTCGGGGAATGAGCAGTTCTTC.

J is TRBJ2-5 and V is TRBV7-9; 7 bases fit TRBD2. Trimming took 1 base from V and 2 from J; bases not matched to a gene: 1. The CDR3 runs 14 residues. Germline assignment: CDR1 SEHNR and CDR2 FQNEAQ (reference sequence). CDR3 coding DNA: TGTGCCAGCAGCTTAGTGGGACTACAAGAGACCCAGTACTTC. Its protein product is CASSLVGLQETQYF. Based on the CDR3 plus reference TRBV7-9 and TRBJ2-5, the full variable domain is DTGVSQNPRHKITKRGQNVTFRCDPISEHNRLYWYRQTLGQGPEFLTYFQNEAQLEKSRLLSDRFSAERPKGSFSTLEIQRTEQGDSAMYLCASSLVGLQETQYFGPGTRLLVL.

The chain employs TRBV5-1 and TRBJ2-2; D possibly corresponds to TRBD2 (6 bases). V was cut by 7 bases and J by 5 bases, with 9 bases left in between. From germline, CDR1 is SGHRS and CDR2 YFSETQ. The CDR3 contains 12 residues. The CDR3 nucleotides are TGCGCCAGCGGACGGGAGACCGGGGAGCTGTTTTTT. Amino acids: CASGRETGELFF.

The rearrangement links TRBV27 to TRBJ2-5; 8 bases are shared with TRBD2. With V trimmed by 5 bases and J by 1 base, 3 bases remained unmatched. The CDR3 is 14 amino acids. The germline V gene encodes CDR1 MNHEY and CDR2 SMNVEV (reference sequence). The chain's CDR3 is CASSTRGGQETQYF. In DNA, the CDR3 is TGTGCCAGCAGTACCCGGGGGGGCCAAGAGACCCAGTACTTC.